This record concerns one TCR beta chain sequence. The sample originates from a study of blood T cell repertoires in COVID-19. Clones were sequenced by immunoSEQ multiplex PCR, and TCRdb holds only the in-frame ones, with some missing. The sample carries 85,000 to 130,000 clones, 70% to 80% recorded once. This CDR3 spans 16 amino acids. Germline CDR1 reads SGHTA; CDR2 reads FQGNSA. Losses at the gene ends were 3 bases for V and 5 bases for J; bases not matched to a gene: 9. The gene calls are TRBV7-2 and TRBJ2-5; TRBD1 aligns across 10 bases. This receptor was identified in a man older than 75 with COVID-19, enrolled during active disease. The sequenced sample was peripheral blood. The CDR3 protein is CASSLTGGDLLETQYF. For the CDR3, the DNA is TGTGCCAGCAGCTTGACAGGGGGCGACCTTTTGGAGACCCAGTACTTC.